This TCR beta chain emerged from a study of T cell responses to AZD1222 COVID-19 vaccine. Overall study results and limits: Donors were chiefly white British, with a greater number of females, and clonal diversity was perhaps underestimated. Reports say nearly half of spike-specific TCRs go after unmutated variant regions.

Points on this clone: Its antigen is unknown. The junction does not match germline at one end; this may be a read error.

Germline V lookup: CDR1 SGHDN, CDR2 FVKESK. The CDR3 extends over 13 amino acids. Method: immunoSEQ multiplex PCR; TCRdb's copy keeps in-frame clones and lacks some. This sample has tens of thousands of clones; roughly 89% occur once, and the top ten carry 2% to 3%. The chain has TRBV14 and TRBJ2-7; weak D call: TRBD2 (5 bases). Sequenced here: peripheral blood, sampled on day 0 of AZD1222 vaccination. The receptor's source is an adult in good health. In nucleotides, the CDR3 is TGTGCCAGCAGCCAAGTGGGAGCCTACCAGCAGTACTTC. Protein product: CASSQVGAYQQYF.